Listed here are 21 T cell receptor beta chains from one sample, sequenced in a study of post-analysis software for immune sequencing data (dated by TCRdb to 2014 to 2015). Broader findings and caveats from the paper: Four to six TRBV segments, including TRBV5-6, TRBV5-1 and TRBV20-1, were significantly more frequent in patients than controls.

The receptor library was made with PCR. TCRdb shows the sequencer as Illumina HiSeq 2500. To reduce PCR and sequencing biases, unique molecular identifiers were incorporated into the TCR beta cDNA libraries. The raw public data were reprocessed by TCRdb itself: fastp quality trimming at Q25, MiXCR clonotype calling, in-frame beta chains only. Each record represents a unique CDR3 protein, reported with the most common genes and DNA among its rows. In this sample the table shows fewer than 700,000 distinct CDR3 sequences, roughly 45% of which occur a single time. The ten biggest clones cover about 1.8% of the sample. These receptors have no identified antigens. The sequenced sample was blood. These receptors originate from a girl under 18 with multiple sclerosis.

This clonotype was counted a single time. This rearrangement joins TRBV6-6 to TRBJ1-5; 8 bases agree with TRBD1. CDR3 size: 14 residues. Per germline, CDR1 MNHNY and CDR2 SVGAGI (reference sequence). With V trimmed by 4 bases and J by 7 bases, 6 bases remained unmatched. This CDR3 reads CASSSTGVLQPQHF. The CDR3 nucleotides are TGTGCCAGCAGTTCGACAGGGGTACTACAGCCCCAGCATTTT.

The chain couples TRBV13 to TRBJ1-2; 7 nucleotides line up with TRBD1. The CDR3 is 15 residues long. Per the germline V gene, CDR1 is PRHDT and CDR2 is FYEKMQ (reference sequence). Unmatched junction bases numbered 11, after V lost 5 bases and J lost 5 bases. CDR3 nucleotides: TGTGCCAGCAGCATATGGGGGCAGGGGGAGTATGGCTACACCTTC. This gives the protein CASSIWGQGEYGYTF.

This chain connects TRBV13 to TRBJ2-1; a possible D gene is TRBD2 (5 bases). Per germline, CDR1 PRHDT and CDR2 FYEKMQ (reference sequence). The CDR3 sequence is 14 residues long. V was cut by 5 bases and J by 9 bases, with 17 bases left in between. For the CDR3, the DNA is TGTGCCAGCAGCCTCTATACTAGAGGAAGTGAGCAGTTCTTC. Protein product: CASSLYTRGSEQFF.

Notes on this clonotype: One base away lies a much larger clone, so this may be a sequencing read error. The gene calls are TRBV2 and TRBJ2-5; no firm D call. In germline, CDR1 is SNHLY, CDR2 FYNNEI. The V and J ends lost 1 base and 1 base respectively, with 7 bases between them. The CDR3 loop spans 14 amino acids. CDR3 protein: CASSEGIPQETQYF. For the CDR3, the DNA is TGTGCCAGCAGTGAAGGTATTCCCCAAGAGACCCAGTACTTC.

V usage is TRBV10-3 and J usage is TRBJ2-7; D gene ambiguous. The germline CDR1 and CDR2 sequences are ENHRY and SYGVKD. Trimming took off 2 bases at V and 1 base at J, with 6 bases between the two ends. The CDR3 runs 13 residues. The CDR3 here is CAISENGSYEQYF. DNA of the CDR3: TGTGCCATCAGTGAGAACGGGTCCTACGAGCAGTACTTC.

The J gene is TRBJ2-1, the V gene TRBV11-2; D uncertain. V was shortened by 5 bases and J by 7 bases, with 12 bases between the two germline ends. CDR3 size: 13 residues. CDR1 and CDR2 from the germline V gene are SGHAT and FQNNGV. The CDR3 region is CASSHDPRNEQFF. In DNA form, the CDR3 reads TGTGCCAGCAGCCACGATCCGAGGAATGAGCAGTTCTTC.

This clonotype has just a few counts. The J gene is TRBJ2-7, the V gene TRBV12-3 or TRBV12-4; no clear D gene. This CDR3 is built from 14 residues. V gave up 2 bases and J gave up 2 bases, with 10 bases separating them. The CDR3 region is CASSLSRIPYEQYF. The CDR3 region has the DNA TGTGCCAGCAGTTTATCCCGTATCCCCTACGAGCAGTACTTC.

The chain carries TRBV12-3 or TRBV12-4 and TRBJ1-5, with a possible D match to TRBD1 (6 bases). The germline V and J ends were trimmed by 3 bases and 4 bases, with 13 bases remaining between them. This CDR3 is 15 amino acids long. CDR3 DNA sequence: TGTGCCAGCAGTTTTGGGCAGGGGATTAATCAGCCCCAGCATTTT. Protein sequence: CASSFGQGINQPQHF.

This chain connects TRBV12-3 or TRBV12-4 to TRBJ1-5; D ambiguous. V lost 6 bases to trimming and J lost 4 bases, with 10 bases between them. This CDR3 has 13 residues. The CDR3 is CASSLRENQPQHF. As DNA, the CDR3 is TGTGCCAGCAGCTTACGGGAGAATCAGCCCCAGCATTTT.

This clonotype was seen more than once but under ten times. The CDR3 here is CASSVGETRDNEQFF. For the CDR3, the DNA is TGTGCCAGCAGCGTAGGAGAGACTAGAGATAATGAGCAGTTCTTC. The chain links TRBV9 to TRBJ2-1; maybe TRBD2 (6 bases). Germline-derived CDR1 and CDR2 are SGDLS and YYNGEE. V was clipped by 0 bases and J by 7 bases, with 14 bases between them. The CDR3 contains 15 residues.

This clonotype came up a few times. The chain is built from TRBV5-1 and TRBJ2-3, with a weak D call TRBD2 (6 bases). Trimming took off 1 base at V and 6 bases at J, with 12 bases between the two ends. This CDR3 comprises 14 residues. CDR1 and CDR2 from the germline V gene are SGHRS and YFSETQ. The CDR3 nucleotides read TGCGCCAGCAGCTTGTCCGCGGGATCGGATACGCAGTATTTT. Translation: CASSLSAGSDTQYF.

The chain joins TRBV7-9 to TRBJ1-1; no firm D call. The CDR3 covers 15 residues. Germline lookup yields CDR1 SEHNR and CDR2 FQNEAQ (reference sequence). V dropped 7 bases and J dropped 1 base, with 16 bases sitting between them. The CDR3 sequence is CASTLRTDPNTEAFF. For the CDR3, the DNA is TGTGCCAGCACCCTGAGGACCGACCCGAACACTGAAGCTTTCTTT. The full variable domain, in which reference TRBV7-9 and TRBJ1-1 provide the parts outside the CDR3, is DTGVSQNPRHKITKRGQNVTFRCDPISEHNRLYWYRQTLGQGPEFLTYFQNEAQLEKSRLLSDRFSAERPKGSFSTLEIQRTEQGDSAMYLCASTLRTDPNTEAFFGQGTRLTVV.

This clonotype showed up just a few times. J is TRBJ1-2 and V is TRBV10-3; D gene ambiguous. The V gene lost 0 bases and the J gene lost 0 bases, with 8 bases spanning the gap. CDR1 and CDR2 from the germline V gene are ENHRY and SYGVKD. CDR3 size: 15 residues. In DNA, the CDR3 is TGTGCCATCAGTGAGTCGGGCATAGCTAACTATGGCTACACCTTC. Amino acid sequence: CAISESGIANYGYTF.

This clonotype was picked up a small number of times. V is TRBV7-8 and J is TRBJ2-7; D is unclear. The CDR3 consists of 16 residues. With 4 bases removed from V and 3 bases from J, the gap between germline ends came to 19 bases. Germline assignment: CDR1 SGHVS and CDR2 FQNEAQ. CDR3 in DNA: TGTGCCAGCAGCTCGGGTCCAGGTGGTAGAGGCTACGAGCAGTACTTC. This translates into CASSSGPGGRGYEQYF.

The chain combines TRBV12-3 or TRBV12-4 with TRBJ2-3; D unclear. V was clipped by 7 bases and J by 1 base, with 15 bases between them. This CDR3 region has 15 residues. CDR3 nucleotide sequence: TGTGCCAGCACTCACGACTTCACAGGCACAGATACGCAGTATTTT. It translates to CASTHDFTGTDTQYF.

V is TRBV15 and J is TRBJ2-5; a weak D match, TRBD1 (5 bases). Germline-derived CDR1 and CDR2 are LNHNV and YYDKDF (reference sequence). This CDR3 comprises 15 residues. The ends were cut back, 0 bases at V and 2 bases at J, with 10 bases in the middle. CDR3 amino acids: CATSRDPQGQETQYF. The CDR3 DNA reads TGTGCCACCAGCAGAGACCCCCAGGGACAAGAGACCCAGTACTTC.

The chain joins TRBV7-2 to TRBJ2-5; 14 bases are shared with TRBD2. The germline V gene has CDR1 SGHTA and CDR2 FQGNSA. The ends lost 3 bases at V and 3 bases at J; junction bases unmatched: 6. The CDR3 consists of 17 residues. The CDR3 nucleotides read TGTGCCAGCAGCTTGGTACCGGGACTAGCGGGAGAAGAGACCCAGTACTTC. This sequence encodes CASSLVPGLAGEETQYF.

This clonotype was observed a few times. V is TRBV12-3 or TRBV12-4 and J is TRBJ2-4; D unclear. V lost 3 bases, J lost 7 bases, and 10 bases lay in between. CDR3 length: 13 residues. The CDR3 is CASSFPPENIQYF. The CDR3 DNA follows: TGTGCCAGCAGTTTCCCCCCTGAGAACATTCAGTACTTC.

This sequence joins TRBV11-2 and TRBJ2-4; D may be TRBD2 (7 bases). With the DNA end fitting TRBJ2-7 better, the J assignment may be wrong. In germline, CDR1 is SGHAT, CDR2 FQNNGV. This CDR3 is built from 12 residues. CDR3 amino acids: CASRGGADEQYF. The CDR3 DNA is TGTGCCAGCAGAGGGGGGGCCGACGAGCAGTACTTC.

The rearrangement links TRBV5-6 to TRBJ2-1; tentative D call: TRBD2 (5 bases). CDR3 size: 13 residues. Between the trimmed V and J ends, which lost 4 bases and 9 bases, there was a span of 14 bases. Germline V gene data show CDR1 as SGHDT and CDR2 as YYEEEE. The DNA of the CDR3 is TGTGCCAGCAGCGTTACTAGTCTAATTGAGCAGTTCTTC. Protein: CASSVTSLIEQFF.

The chain is built from TRBV10-3 and TRBJ1-5; maybe TRBD1 (6 bases). The V end was cut by 6 bases, the J end by 7 bases, with 10 bases between. CDR3 length: 12 residues. The germline gives CDR1 ENHRY, CDR2 SYGVKD. The CDR3 DNA reads as TGTGCCATCAGCAGGGGAGACCAGCCCCAGCATTTT. Its protein is CAISRGDQPQHF.